These T cell receptor beta chains were read from a single sample in a study of T cell repertoires in cytomegalovirus infection. TCRdb ran MiXCR on the reads and lists one entry per CDR3 protein. The sample has fewer than 700,000 distinct CDR3 sequences; 20% to 25% are singletons. The sequenced sample was CD8+ T cells from PBMCs. The source of these receptors is a human donor in good health (CMV status not recorded). Some clones in this sample may be carry-over from other donors' samples. Each CDR3 is given with its conserved first and last residue. Fields, in order: V gene, CDR3 length, J gene, D gene, clone size, CDR3 DNA, CDR3 protein. A D gene is named only where the DNA matches it firmly. Rows give clone size only sometimes, using once, few, many, or a class for an expanded clone.

TRBV29-1	15	TRBJ1-2	TRBD1	few	TGCAGCGTTGAAGATCAAGACAGGGTGAGGGGTGGCTACACCTTC	CSVEDQDRVRGGYTF
TRBV7-2	14	TRBJ1-1	.	few	TGTGCCAGCAGCTTAACAAGAATGAACACTGAAGCTTTCTTT	CASSLTRMNTEAFF
TRBV2	16	TRBJ2-1	.	.	TGTGCCAGCAGTGAAGATTCGTGGAGCTCCTACAATGAGCAGTTCTTC	CASSEDSWSSYNEQFF
TRBV14	13	TRBJ1-4	.	.	TGTGCCAGCAGCCAAGATTTTAACGAAGGACTGTTTTTT	CASSQDFNEGLFF
TRBV10-2	13	TRBJ2-1	TRBD2	many	TGCGCCAGCACCGGGACTACTTACAATGAGCAGTTCTTC	CASTGTTYNEQFF
TRBV12-5	19	TRBJ2-3	.	many	TGTGCTAGTGGTTTCGACGTAGAGGGGCAGGCGAGGGACACAGATACGCAGTATTTT	CASGFDVEGQARDTDTQYF
TRBV29-1	11	TRBJ1-1	.	.	TGCAGCGTCCCGGGAGCTCGAAAAGCTTTCTTT	CSVPGARKAFF
TRBV12-5	17	TRBJ2-2	TRBD2	once	TGTACTAGTGGTTGGAGGACTAGCGCGGCGAACACCGGGGAGCTGTTTTTT	CTSGWRTSAANTGELFF
TRBV10-3	17	TRBJ2-1	TRBD1	.	TGTGCCATCAGTGCCCCTGGGGACAGGCCCTCCTACAATGAGCAGTTCTTC	CAISAPGDRPSYNEQFF
TRBV12-3/TRBV12-4	14	TRBJ2-3	.	.	TGTGCCAGCAGCCTCAGACGAGACAGAGATACGCAGTATTTT	CASSLRRDRDTQYF
TRBV7-9	12	TRBJ2-7	TRBD1	many	TGTGCCAGCAGCCCAGGGGGTGCGGAGCAGTACTTC	CASSPGGAEQYF
TRBV7-3	16	TRBJ2-3	TRBD2	many	TGTGCCAGCAGCCATACTAGCGGGGGGGCCCAGAGTACGCAGTATTTT	CASSHTSGGAQSTQYF
TRBV28	13	TRBJ1-1	.	few	TGTGCCAGCAGACTCCAGGGTTGGGCTGAAGCTTTCTTT	CASRLQGWAEAFF
TRBV7-6	14	TRBJ1-1	.	many	TGTGCCAGCAGCCGGACAGATGAAAACACTGAAGCTTTCTTT	CASSRTDENTEAFF
TRBV20-1	15	TRBJ2-1	.	many	TGCAGTGCTAGAGACTCCGGCTGGGAGTCAGGTGAGCAGTTCTTC	CSARDSGWESGEQFF
TRBV18	15	TRBJ2-1	.	.	TGTGCCAGCTCACCACCGAATCCAGGCATCTGGGAGCAGTTCTTC	CASSPPNPGIWEQFF
TRBV12-3/TRBV12-4	13	TRBJ2-7	TRBD2	.	TGTGCCAGCAGAGAACCGGGAGGAGTGGAGCAGTACTTC	CASREPGGVEQYF
TRBV5-1	16	TRBJ2-7	.	.	TGCGCCAGCAGCTTGGGCCGGACAGTCCAAGGGCGGGAGCAGTACTTC	CASSLGRTVQGREQYF
TRBV27	16	TRBJ2-5	TRBD1	.	TGTGCCAGCAGTTCTCCAGGCCGACAGGGGCAAGAGACCCAGTACTTC	CASSSPGRQGQETQYF
TRBV24-1	15	TRBJ2-3	TRBD1	.	TGTGCCACCGAACCGGGACAGGGGTCCGCAGATACGCAGTATTTT	CATEPGQGSADTQYF
TRBV29-1	14	TRBJ1-2	TRBD1	.	TGCAGCGTTGATTTAGGGGACAGGGTGTATGGCTACACCTTC	CSVDLGDRVYGYTF
TRBV7-9	14	TRBJ1-1	.	many	TGTGCCAGCAGCTTCGCCGGGGGGCGGACTGAAGCTTTCTTT	CASSFAGGRTEAFF
TRBV6-8	16	TRBJ1-1	.	few	TGTGCCAGCAGTTACTCCCTCGTGCGGCAGGGCACTGAAGCTTTCTTT	CASSYSLVRQGTEAFF
TRBV7-2	11	TRBJ2-3	.	many	TGTGCCAGCAGAAAAGGGGATACGCAGTATTTT	CASRKGDTQYF
TRBV13	17	TRBJ1-2	.	few	TGTGCCAGCAGCTTAGGCCTAAGCCCCGAAGAGGGCTATGGCTACACCTTC	CASSLGLSPEEGYGYTF
TRBV5-6	16	TRBJ1-1	TRBD1	few	TGTGCCAGCAGCTTGAAGCCCGGGACAGGGAACACTGAAGCTTTCTTT	CASSLKPGTGNTEAFF
TRBV28	13	TRBJ1-1	.	few	TGTGCCAGCAGTACCCGAAGACGGACTGAAGCTTTCTTT	CASSTRRRTEAFF
TRBV7-2	14	TRBJ2-7	.	many	TGTGCCAGCAGCGCACTGCTCCTTCCCTACGAGCAGTACTTC	CASSALLLPYEQYF
TRBV29-1	15	TRBJ2-2	TRBD2	.	TGCAGCGTTGTGGCTAGCGGGGGGGGAGTCGGGGAGCTGTTTTTT	CSVVASGGGVGELFF
TRBV28	15	TRBJ2-3	.	few	TGTGCCAGCAGTTTACCAGGAGAACTCACAGATACGCAGTATTTT	CASSLPGELTDTQYF
TRBV20-1	12	TRBJ2-3	.	once	TGCAGTGCTAGGTGGGGGGCCGATACGCAGTATTTT	CSARWGADTQYF